This T cell receptor beta chain derives from a study of cytomegalovirus exposure and HLA in healthy donors. Study summary: Out of about 179 million T cells, an earlier analysis found some 110 million unique TCR beta sequences in total. Findings and caveats of the study: CMV serostatus was the sole immune exposure data available.

Use of 60 Vbeta and 13 Jbeta primers characterized the PCR. Here immunoSEQ multiplex PCR was the method, and the copy in TCRdb shows in-frame clones only, minus some. The repertoire holds approximately 100,000 clones, 50% to 65% seen once, with 3.5% to 4% in the top ten. Germline V gene sequence: CDR1 LNHDA, CDR2 SQIVND (reference sequence). The length of the CDR3 is 14 residues. Trimming shortened V by 3 bases and J by 0 bases, and 9 bases separated the two germline ends. A few counts support this clone. What it binds is not known. This receptor was taken from a man under 40 in good health and CMV-seropositive. The V call is TRBV19, the J call TRBJ2-7, with D perhaps TRBD1 (5 bases). Sequenced sample: PBMCs. This CDR3 reads CASSMTASSYEQYF. The CDR3 region has the DNA TGTGCCAGTAGTATGACAGCCAGCTCCTACGAGCAGTACTTC.